This T cell receptor beta chain was retrieved from a study of T cells expressing NK-cell markers. Study overall: With respect to HCMV, most of the eight sequenced donors were seropositive, and one was seronegative.

TCRdb reprocessed the 5' RACE reads; each CDR3 protein has one entry and no DNA is given. In total, the table holds fewer than 300,000 distinct CDR3 sequences. The receptor was isolated from a woman aged 18 to 69 in good health. Sequencing was carried out using blood T cells: a sorted CD56 or NKG2C T cell subset, CD4+ or CD8+ T cells, or bulk PBMC T cells (not recorded which).

The chain's CDR3 is CSARDRGKTDTQYF. V and J are TRBV29-1 and TRBJ2-3; TCRdb's D call, TRBD1, is unchecked because there is no DNA. In germline, CDR1 is SQVTM, CDR2 ANQGSEA. CDR3 length: 14 residues.